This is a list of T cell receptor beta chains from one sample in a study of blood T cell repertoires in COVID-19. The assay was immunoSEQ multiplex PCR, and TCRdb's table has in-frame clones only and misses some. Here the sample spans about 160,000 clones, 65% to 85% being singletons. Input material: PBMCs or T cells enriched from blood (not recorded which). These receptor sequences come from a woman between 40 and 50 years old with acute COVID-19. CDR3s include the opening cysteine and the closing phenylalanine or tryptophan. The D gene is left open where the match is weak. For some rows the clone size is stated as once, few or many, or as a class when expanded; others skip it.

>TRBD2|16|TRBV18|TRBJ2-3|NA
TGTGCCAGCTCACAGGCCGCTAGCGGGAGCACAGATACGCAGTATTTT
CASSQAASGSTDTQYF
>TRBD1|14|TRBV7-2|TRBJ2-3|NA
TGTGCCAGCAGCAGGACAGGGCGCACAGATACGCAGTATTTT
CASSRTGRTDTQYF
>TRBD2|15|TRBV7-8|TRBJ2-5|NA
TGTGCCAGCAGCTTAGTCCCTTGGGGAGGGGAGACCCAGTACTTC
CASSLVPWGGETQYF
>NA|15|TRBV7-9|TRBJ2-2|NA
TGTGCCAGCAGCTTAATAGAAACCAATCCCGGGGAGCTGTTTTTT
CASSLIETNPGELFF
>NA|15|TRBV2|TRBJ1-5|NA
TGTGCCAGCAGTCTGGCAGGGTCCAGCAATCAGCCCCAGCATTTT
CASSLAGSSNQPQHF
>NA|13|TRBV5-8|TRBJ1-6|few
TGTGCCAGCAGCCAGGCAGTAAATTCACCCCTCCACTTT
CASSQAVNSPLHF
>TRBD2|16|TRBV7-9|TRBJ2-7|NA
TGTGCCAGCAGGCTGGGACTAGCGGGAGACGGCTACGAGCAGTACTTC
CASRLGLAGDGYEQYF
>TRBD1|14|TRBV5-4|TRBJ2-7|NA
TGTGCCAGCAGCCCGAGGACAGGGGCGGACGAGCAGTACTTC
CASSPRTGADEQYF
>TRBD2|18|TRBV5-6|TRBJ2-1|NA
TGTGCCAGCAGCCCCCTTGTATTCGGGACTAGCGGCAACAATGAGCAGTTCTTC
CASSPLVFGTSGNNEQFF
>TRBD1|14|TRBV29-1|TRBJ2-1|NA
TGCAGCGTTGCGGGACAGGGTAAGGAAAATGAGCAGTTCTTC
CSVAGQGKENEQFF
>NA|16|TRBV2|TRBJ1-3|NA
TGTGCCAGCAGTGAAGCAAAGGGGAACTCTGGAAACACCATATATTTT
CASSEAKGNSGNTIYF
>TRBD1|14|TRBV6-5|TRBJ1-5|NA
TGTGCCAGCAGAGCTACAGGGGGCAATCAGCCCCAGCATTTT
CASRATGGNQPQHF
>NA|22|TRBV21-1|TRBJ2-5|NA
TGTGCCAGCAGCAAAGAGGAAAAAAGGGCAGGACTAGCGGGAAGGGCAAAAGAGACCCAGTACTTC
CASSKEEKRAGLAGRAKETQYF
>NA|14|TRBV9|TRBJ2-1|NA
TGTGCCAGCAGCCTGGGGGCGCCCCTCAATGAGCAGTTCTTC
CASSLGAPLNEQFF
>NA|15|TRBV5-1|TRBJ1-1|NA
TGCGCCAGCAGCCCCCTAACGAGAGGGAACACTGAAGCTTTCTTT
CASSPLTRGNTEAFF
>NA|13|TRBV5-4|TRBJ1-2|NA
TGTGCCAGCAGCCTACAGGGAGCGGGAGGCTACACCTTC
CASSLQGAGGYTF
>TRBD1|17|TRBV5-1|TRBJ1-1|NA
TGCGCCAGCAGCTTGGGTGACAGGGGGCTTGAAGACACTGAAGCTTTCTTT
CASSLGDRGLEDTEAFF
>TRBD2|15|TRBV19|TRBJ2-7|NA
TGTGCCAGTAGTACCCGAGGCGCGGGAGGAAACGAGCAGTACTTC
CASSTRGAGGNEQYF
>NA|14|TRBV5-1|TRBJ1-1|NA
TGCGCCAGCAGCTTGGCAGGGGAACTGACTGAAGCTTTCTTT
CASSLAGELTEAFF
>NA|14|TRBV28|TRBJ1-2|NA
TGTGCCAGCAGTTGGAGACAGGCTTCCTATGGCTACACCTTC
CASSWRQASYGYTF
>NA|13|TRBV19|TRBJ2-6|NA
TGTGCCAGTAGGTACTCTGGGGCCAACGTCCTGACTTTC
CASRYSGANVLTF
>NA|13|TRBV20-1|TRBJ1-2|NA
TGCAGTGCTAGTTGGCAGGGAGGCTATGGCTACACCTTC
CSASWQGGYGYTF
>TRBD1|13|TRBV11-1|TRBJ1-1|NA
TGTGCCAGCAGATACACAGGGGACACTGAAGCTTTCTTT
CASRYTGDTEAFF
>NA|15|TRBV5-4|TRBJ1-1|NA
TGTGCCAGCGGCCGAGGGGGGGAGCTGAACACTGAAGCTTTCTTT
CASGRGGELNTEAFF
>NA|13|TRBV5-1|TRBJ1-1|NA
TGCGCCAGCAGCTGGACAGACCGCACTGAAGCTTTCTTT
CASSWTDRTEAFF
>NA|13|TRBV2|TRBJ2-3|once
TGTGCCAGCAGACAGCTCCCACAGGGTACGCAGTATTTT
CASRQLPQGTQYF
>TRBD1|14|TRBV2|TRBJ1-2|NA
TGTGCCAGCAGCCCGGGACAGCGAACCTATGGCTACACCTTC
CASSPGQRTYGYTF
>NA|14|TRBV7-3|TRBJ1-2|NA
TGTGCCAGCAGCTTAACGTCGACAGGACGCGGCTACACCTTC
CASSLTSTGRGYTF
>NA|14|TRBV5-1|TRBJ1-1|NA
TGCGCCAGCATCCTGGGCACGGAGAACACTGAAGCTTTCTTT
CASILGTENTEAFF
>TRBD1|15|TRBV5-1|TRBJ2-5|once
TGCGCCAGCAGCGCCACGGGACAGAACGAAGAGACCCAGTACTTC
CASSATGQNEETQYF
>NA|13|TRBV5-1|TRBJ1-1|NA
TGCGCCAGCAGGGCGGGGGTTGAGGCTGAAGCTTTCTTT
CASRAGVEAEAFF
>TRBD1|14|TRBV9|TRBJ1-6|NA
TGTGCCAGCAGGACAGGGACAGGGAATTCACCCCTCCACTTT
CASRTGTGNSPLHF
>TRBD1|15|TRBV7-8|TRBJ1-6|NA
TGTGCCAGCAGCTTCGGACAGGGGGAAAATTCACCCCTCCACTTT
CASSFGQGENSPLHF
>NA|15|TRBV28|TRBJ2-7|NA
TGTGCCAGCAGTTTACCGGGAGCGCGTTCCTACGAGCAGTACTTC
CASSLPGARSYEQYF
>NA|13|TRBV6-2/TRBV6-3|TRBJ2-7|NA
TGTGCCAGCAGTACATCCCGTGGCGGCGGGCAGTACTTC
CASSTSRGGGQYF
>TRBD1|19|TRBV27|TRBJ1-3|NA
TGTGCCAGCAGTTCCATTTCCCCGGGACAGGGGATCTCTGGAAACACCATATATTTT
CASSSISPGQGISGNTIYF
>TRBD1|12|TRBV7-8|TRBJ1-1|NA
TGTGCCAGCAGCCATCGGACAGGGCGAGCTTTCTTT
CASSHRTGRAFF
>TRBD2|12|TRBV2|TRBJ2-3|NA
TGTGCCAGCAGTCTGACTAGCGGGAGACCGTATTTT
CASSLTSGRPYF
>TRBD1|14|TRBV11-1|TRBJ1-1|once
TGTGCCAGCAGCTTCGGACAGGGTAGCACTGAAGCTTTCTTT
CASSFGQGSTEAFF
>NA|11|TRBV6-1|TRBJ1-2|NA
TGTGCCAGCAGTGACAGGGCTGGCTACACCTTC
CASSDRAGYTF
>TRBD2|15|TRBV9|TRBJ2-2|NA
TGTGCCAGCAGCGGGGTAGCGGGAGGGCCCGGGGAGCTGTTTTTT
CASSGVAGGPGELFF
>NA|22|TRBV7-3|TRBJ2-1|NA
TGTGCCAGCAGCTTAATGGGAGGCCCGGGACAGTCTGTGACTAGTACCTACAATGAGCAGTTCTTC
CASSLMGGPGQSVTSTYNEQFF
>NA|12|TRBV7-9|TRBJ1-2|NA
TGTGCCAGCAGCTTTGAGAACTATGGCTACACCTTC
CASSFENYGYTF
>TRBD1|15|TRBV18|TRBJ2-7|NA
TGTGCCAGCTCATACCGGGACAGGAATGACTACGAGCAGTACTTC
CASSYRDRNDYEQYF
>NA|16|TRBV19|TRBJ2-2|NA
TGTGCCAGTAGTCCTGGTAGAGGGAGGTCCTATGGGGAGCTGTTTTTT
CASSPGRGRSYGELFF
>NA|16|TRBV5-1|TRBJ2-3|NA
TGCGCCAGCAGCAAAGGGGTTGAGACTAGCACAGATACGCAGTATTTT
CASSKGVETSTDTQYF
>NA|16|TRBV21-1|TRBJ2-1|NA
TGTGCCAGCAGCAAACATGGCCTAGCGGCTTACAATGAGCAGTTCTTC
CASSKHGLAAYNEQFF
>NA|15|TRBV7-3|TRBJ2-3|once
TGTGCCAGCAGCCCCGGACTATCTAGCACAGATACGCAGTATTTT
CASSPGLSSTDTQYF
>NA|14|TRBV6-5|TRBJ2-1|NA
TGTGCCAGCAGACTAGCCCCCTCCTACAATGAGCAGTTCTTC
CASRLAPSYNEQFF
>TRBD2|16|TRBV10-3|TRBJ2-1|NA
TGTGCCATCAGTCGGACTAGCGGGAGGGTATACAATGAGCAGTTCTTC
CAISRTSGRVYNEQFF
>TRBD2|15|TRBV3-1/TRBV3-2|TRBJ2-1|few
TGTGCCAGCAGCTTTCTAGCGGCAAAAAACAATGAGCAGTTCTTC
CASSFLAAKNNEQFF
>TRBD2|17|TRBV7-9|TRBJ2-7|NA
TGTGCCAGCAGCTCCACCGGACTAGCCCTACGCTCCTACGAGCAGTACTTC
CASSSTGLALRSYEQYF
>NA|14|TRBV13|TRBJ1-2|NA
TGTGCCAGCAGCTTAGCGGCAGGGCCTTATGGCTACACCTTC
CASSLAAGPYGYTF
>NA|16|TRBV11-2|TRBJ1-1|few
TGTGCCAGCAGCTTAGTCGTCGCAGCGATGAACACTGAAGCTTTCTTT
CASSLVVAAMNTEAFF
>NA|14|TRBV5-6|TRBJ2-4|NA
TGTGCCAGCAGCTTTTTGCAGGGAAAGAACATTCAGTACTTC
CASSFLQGKNIQYF
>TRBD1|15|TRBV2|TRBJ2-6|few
TGTGCCAGCAGTCAAGACAGGGCTGGGGCCAACGTCCTGACTTTC
CASSQDRAGANVLTF
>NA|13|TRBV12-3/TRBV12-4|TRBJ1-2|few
TGTGCCAGCACCACGGGGACTAACTATGGCTACACCTTC
CASTTGTNYGYTF